Below are 9 T cell receptor beta chains sequenced from a single sample in a study of T cell responses to AZD1222 COVID-19 vaccine. Assay: immunoSEQ multiplex PCR; the TCRdb copy retains only in-frame clones and omits some. The sample consists of some 140,000 clones, 90% to 95% of them appearing once. Sequences were derived from peripheral blood, sampled 28 days after the second AZD1222 dose. These TCRs come from an adult who received the AZD1222 COVID-19 vaccine.

The gene calls are TRBV28 and TRBJ1-2; D might be TRBD1 (6 bases). This CDR3 region has 11 residues. In germline, CDR1 is MDHEN, CDR2 SYDVKM. V was cut by 8 bases and J by 5 bases, with 9 bases left in between. The CDR3 coding sequence is TGTGCCAGCCAGGGGACGTATGGCTACACCTTC. This translates into CASQGTYGYTF.

V usage is TRBV3-1 (or the pseudogene TRBV3-2) and J usage is TRBJ1-1, with TRBD1 matching 7 bases. The CDR3 sequence is 12 residues long. The V segment lost 3 bases and the J segment 8 bases; nucleotides outside the gene matches: 3. CDR1 and CDR2 from the germline V gene are LGHDT and YNNKEL (reference sequence). The chain's CDR3 is CASSHRDREAFF. Written as DNA, the CDR3 is TGTGCCAGCAGCCACCGGGACAGAGAAGCTTTCTTT.

The chain uses TRBV12-3 or TRBV12-4 and TRBJ2-4, with D perhaps matching TRBD2 (5 bases). This CDR3 spans 12 amino acids. The V gene lost 8 bases and the J gene lost 8 bases, with 13 bases spanning the gap. The CDR3 DNA follows: TGTGCCAGCGCCATTCCAGCGGACATTCAGTACTTC. Translation gives CASAIPADIQYF.

The chain is built from TRBV5-1 and TRBJ2-1; 7 bases agree with TRBD2. The CDR3 is 14 residues long. The V segment lost 5 bases and the J segment 8 bases; nucleotides outside the gene matches: 10. Germline CDR1 is SGHRS and CDR2 is YFSETQ. The CDR3 DNA follows: TGCGCCAGCAGTGAGCGGGGCGGTTCCGATGAGCAGTTCTTC. This codes for CASSERGGSDEQFF.

The V gene is TRBV12-3 or TRBV12-4, the J gene TRBJ1-3, with a tentative D call TRBD1 (6 bases). V dropped 2 bases and J dropped 8 bases, with 10 bases sitting between them. This CDR3 has 13 residues. CDR3 amino acids: CASSLQGPDTIYF. CDR3 sequence (DNA): TGTGCCAGCAGTTTACAGGGGCCGGACACCATATATTTT.

This chain links TRBV5-1 with TRBJ1-6; a weak D match, TRBD1 (5 bases). The germline V gene encodes CDR1 SGHRS and CDR2 YFSETQ. V lost 4 bases and J lost 5, with 25 bases in between. The CDR3 loop spans 19 amino acids. The CDR3 DNA sequence: TGCGCCAGCAGCGTAGGGTCGGGACGAGGGCCATGGGATAATTCACCCCTCCACTTT. Amino acid sequence: CASSVGSGRGPWDNSPLHF.

The V and J genes are TRBV5-4 and TRBJ1-2; 7 bases map to TRBD1. The CDR3 has 15 amino acids. Germline V gene sequence: CDR1 SGHNT, CDR2 YYREEE (reference sequence). V lost 4 bases, J lost 3 bases, and 9 bases stayed unmatched. The CDR3 sequence is CASSVPTQGDYGYTF. CDR3 coding DNA: TGTGCCAGCAGCGTCCCAACCCAGGGGGACTATGGCTACACCTTC.

The rearrangement links TRBV18 to TRBJ2-7; the D call may be TRBD1 or TRBD2 (6 bases each). Trimming cost V 1 base and J 2 bases, with 12 bases left between them. The CDR3 sequence is 15 residues long. Germline CDR1 KGHSH, CDR2 LQKENI. The CDR3 sequence: CASSPRGGLPYEQYF. The CDR3 DNA is TGTGCCAGCTCACCACGTGGGGGGCTCCCCTACGAGCAGTACTTC.

This clone was seen a single time. This chain links TRBV5-1 with TRBJ1-3; the D gene is possibly TRBD1 (6 bases). The germline gives CDR1 SGHRS, CDR2 YFSETQ. Trimming stripped 5 bases from V and 4 bases from J, with 10 bases between. This CDR3 is built from 13 residues. In nucleotides, the CDR3 is TGCGCCAGCAGGACAGGAGTCGGAAACACCATATATTTT. As protein: CASRTGVGNTIYF.